The TCR beta chain under discussion was sequenced for a study of cytomegalovirus exposure and HLA in healthy donors. Study-wide results and caveats: From TCR beta sequences, most subjects' HLA-A and HLA-B alleles were reportedly predicted accurately.

The CDR3 spans 18 residues. In germline, CDR1 is MDHEN, CDR2 SYDVKM. Trimming shortened V by 2 bases and J by 6 bases, and 24 bases separated the two germline ends. In the PCR, 60 Vbeta and 13 Jbeta primers were used. Libraries were prepared by immunoSEQ multiplex PCR; TCRdb keeps only in-frame clonotypes and omits some of them. The data show over 150,000 clones, with roughly 84% seen just once and 0.38% held by the top ten. Concerning this clone itself: The antigen is undetermined.

The receptor was derived from a boy aged 2 to 9 in good health and CMV-seronegative. Sequencing was carried out using PBMCs. This chain links TRBV28 with TRBJ2-3, with D possibly matching TRBD2 (6 bases). CDR3 sequence: CASSLVGIAAPTKDTQYF. DNA of the CDR3: TGTGCCAGCAGTTTAGTCGGGATAGCGGCGCCTACTAAGGATACGCAGTATTTT.